Reported below is one TCR beta chain. Treatment noted: over 15 received Ad26.COV2.S at low or high dose, single or two shots; several received placebo; per-sample allocation not given. Each sample was drawn 63 days after the first injection (of vaccine or placebo). In germline, CDR1 is MNHNY, CDR2 SVGAGI (reference sequence). The CDR3 loop spans 16 amino acids. V was cut by 7 bases and J by 0 bases, with 16 bases left in between. Some clones are missing from TCRdb's copy, which holds only in-frame ones; the method was immunoSEQ multiplex PCR. In the table there are roughly 300,000 clones, 80% to 90% of which are singletons. These data belong to a study of Ad26.COV2.S vaccination and SARS-CoV-2 variants. About the study: Ad26.COV2.S was injected intramuscularly once or twice, 56 days apart.

This sequence joins TRBV6-6 and TRBJ1-5; D unclear. This TCR was sampled from a person between 18 and 59 years old who received the Ad26.COV2.S COVID-19 vaccine or a placebo. The sample in question was peripheral blood, obtained in a trial of Ad26.COV2.S vaccine versus placebo. The CDR3 DNA is TGTGCCAGCACCGGGTGGCAAAGGGATAGCAATCAGCCCCAGCATTTT. Residues: CASTGWQRDSNQPQHF.